Shown below are 25 T cell receptor beta chains from a single sample sequenced in a study of breast tumors, draining lymph nodes, adjacent tissues. Breast cancer patients provided tissue from their axillary draining lymph nodes. TCRdb re-called the multiplex PCR reads with MiXCR, one entry per CDR3 protein. The sample includes about 180,000 distinct CDR3 sequences, about 30% of them seen just once. Source material: axillary lymph node tissue. The receptors stem from a female donor with breast cancer. Some clones in this sample may be carry-over from other donors' samples.

This chain links TRBV20-1 with TRBJ1-1; D is undetermined. V was pared by 0 bases and J by 1 base, with 12 bases between. Germline CDR1 and CDR2: DFQATT and SNEGSKA (reference sequence). This CDR3 contains 15 residues. CDR3: CSARDPRGRNTEAFF. In nucleotides, the CDR3 is TGCAGTGCTAGAGATCCGCGGGGAAGGAACACTGAAGCTTTCTTT.

This clonotype was seen a few times. The J gene is TRBJ2-4, the V gene TRBV18; 9 bases fit TRBD2. This CDR3 spans 18 amino acids. CDR1 KGHSH and CDR2 LQKENI come from the germline V gene. The ends lost 2 bases at V and 1 base at J; junction bases unmatched: 9. The CDR3 coding sequence is TGTGCCAGCTCACCAGTGAGACTAGCGGTTATGGCCAAAAACATTCAGTACTTC. Protein sequence: CASSPVRLAVMAKNIQYF.

This clonotype was observed at least ten times. The rearrangement links TRBV6-1 to TRBJ1-5, with 8 bases that match TRBD1. Germline assignment: CDR1 MNHNS and CDR2 SASEGT. The CDR3 loop spans 15 amino acids. Trimming took 10 bases from V and 5 from J; bases not matched to a gene: 13. CDR3 DNA sequence: TGTGCCATCTGTTTCAGGGGGCTAACGGATCAGCCCCAGCATTTT. It translates to CAICFRGLTDQPQHF.

This clonotype was counted many times. The chain employs TRBV7-3 and TRBJ2-5; TRBD2 is a possible D gene (6 bases). V was pared by 5 bases and J by 5 bases, with 15 bases between. Germline CDR1 and CDR2: SGHTA and FQGTGA. The CDR3 totals 14 residues. For the CDR3, the DNA is TGTGCCAGCAGCCCTGTCGCGGGGAGTGAGACCCAGTACTTC. Protein sequence: CASSPVAGSETQYF.

This chain joins TRBV4-2 and TRBJ2-4; 10 nucleotides agree with TRBD2. V lost 4 bases, J lost 2 bases, and 5 bases stayed unmatched. Looked up from germline, CDR1 is LGHNA and CDR2 is YNFKEQ. This CDR3 has 16 amino acids. CDR3 residues: CASSLLAGVTKNIQYF. The CDR3 region has the DNA TGTGCCAGCAGCCTGCTAGCGGGAGTAACCAAAAACATTCAGTACTTC.

On this clonotype itself: At one end, the junction sequence differs from germline, possibly due to a read error. The V and J genes are TRBV20-1 and TRBJ2-7; the D gene is possibly TRBD2 (5 bases). This CDR3 contains 14 residues. Germline V CDR1 and CDR2: DFQATT, SNEGSKA (reference sequence). This chain's CDR3 is CSARDRRTSSEQYF. CDR3 sequence (DNA): TGCAGTGCTAGAGACAGGAGGACGTCCTCCGAGCAGTACTTC.

This clonotype came up many times. V gene TRBV5-5 combines with J gene TRBJ2-1; 8 positions agree with TRBD1. V lost 0 bases and J lost 7; bases outside the gene matches: 6. Germline values: CDR1 SGHKS, CDR2 YYEKEE (reference sequence). The CDR3 extends over 15 amino acids. The DNA of the CDR3 is TGTGCCAGCAGCTTGGTCCCAGGGGGCATAAATGAGCAGTTCTTC. As protein: CASSLVPGGINEQFF.

This clonotype has a count of ten or more. This chain links TRBV27 with TRBJ1-6; D is unclear. Trimming pared 7 bases from V and 2 bases from J, leaving 9 bases between. The germline V gene has CDR1 MNHEY and CDR2 SMNVEV (reference sequence). This CDR3 has 14 residues. The CDR3 DNA follows: TGTGCCAGCAAGCACAGAGCCTATAATTCACCCCTCCACTTT. Translation: CASKHRAYNSPLHF.

This clonotype was recorded many times. In nucleotides, the CDR3 is TGTGCCAGCAGTTACTCAGCGGGGGGACTCTACGAGCAGTACTTC. Protein product: CASSYSAGGLYEQYF. The chain uses TRBV6-5 and TRBJ2-7, with 9 nucleotides matching TRBD2. The CDR3 is made up of 15 amino acids. With 0 bases clipped from V and 3 bases from J, the junction kept 3 bases outside the gene matches. Germline CDR1 reads MNHEY; CDR2 reads SVGAGI.

This clonotype was observed many times. The CDR3 sequence is CSGRTGYTGELFF. CDR3 DNA sequence: TGCAGCGGCCGAACGGGTTACACCGGGGAGCTGTTTTTT. The chain joins TRBV29-1 to TRBJ2-2; D remains unclear. CDR1 and CDR2 (germline): SQVTM, ANQGSEA. The CDR3 is 13 residues long. V lost 7 bases and J lost 3, with 12 bases in between.

This sequence joins TRBV18 and TRBJ1-1; possible D gene TRBD1, 6 bases. Germline assignment: CDR1 KGHSH and CDR2 LQKENI. The CDR3 is 15 amino acids. Deletions cut 2 bases from V and 3 bases from J, with 13 bases between. CDR3 nucleotide sequence: TGTGCCAGCTCACCAGGTAGGGGGGCTTACACTGAAGCTTTCTTT. It encodes CASSPGRGAYTEAFF.

In this sample, this clonotype turned up many times. This chain connects TRBV12-3 or TRBV12-4 to TRBJ2-2; TRBD1 matches at 11 bases. Trimming took 6 bases from V and 7 from J; bases not matched to a gene: 7. The CDR3 is made up of 15 amino acids. The CDR3 spells CASSTRTGGIGELFF. CDR3 DNA: TGTGCCAGCAGCACCCGGACAGGGGGCATCGGGGAGCTGTTTTTT.

The rearrangement uses TRBV27 and TRBJ2-7; D may be TRBD2 (6 bases). From germline, CDR1 is MNHEY and CDR2 SMNVEV (reference sequence). V dropped 5 bases and J dropped 3 bases, with 14 bases sitting between them. The CDR3 is made up of 14 amino acids. The CDR3 here is CASSRTNGSYEQYF. As DNA, the CDR3 is TGTGCCAGCAGTCGGACTAACGGGAGCTACGAGCAGTACTTC.

Many counts were recorded for this clonotype. The chain is built from TRBV19 and TRBJ2-7, with D unclear. The CDR3 spans 13 residues. CDR1 is LNHDA, CDR2 SQIVND, per germline (reference sequence). V was cut by 6 bases and J by 3 bases, with 12 bases left in between. DNA for the CDR3: TGTGCCAGTAGCATTGCCAGGAGCTACGAGCAGTACTTC. This codes for CASSIARSYEQYF. The entire variable domain, with the rest obtained from reference TRBV19 and TRBJ2-7, is as follows: DGGITQSPKYLFRKEGQNVTLSCEQNLNHDAMYWYRQDPGQGLRLIYYSQIVNDFQKGDIAEGYSVSREKKESFPLTVTSAQKNPTAFYLCASSIARSYEQYFGPGTRLTVT.

This clonotype came up once. One junction end does not reproduce the germline sequence, and a read error may be involved. J is TRBJ1-3 and V is TRBV7-7; perhaps TRBD1 as D (5 bases). Germline values: CDR1 SSHAT, CDR2 FNYEAQ (reference sequence). The CDR3 is 16 residues long. DNA for the CDR3: TGTGCTAGCAGCGTTGTAAGGGGAGACTCTGGAAACACCATATATTTT. This codes for CASSVVRGDSGNTIYF.

This clonotype showed up just a few times. One end of the junction does not line up with germline, which may come from a read error. This chain links TRBV7-9 with TRBJ1-2; the D gene is possibly TRBD1 (5 bases). This CDR3 contains 15 residues. Germline lookup yields CDR1 SEHNR and CDR2 FQNEAQ (reference sequence). CDR3 loop: CASSLARDSNYGYPF. CDR3 sequence (DNA): TGTGCCAGCAGCTTAGCCAGGGACTCTAACTATGGCTACCCCTTC.

The chain carries TRBV5-6 and TRBJ2-3, with a tentative D call TRBD2 (6 bases). The length of the CDR3 is 19 residues. With 3 bases removed from V and 1 base from J, the gap between germline ends came to 24 bases. The germline V gene has CDR1 SGHDT and CDR2 YYEEEE. CDR3: CASSSWGTAWGEGTDTQYF. The CDR3 coding sequence is TGTGCCAGCAGCTCCTGGGGCACGGCCTGGGGGGAAGGCACAGATACGCAGTATTTT.

V gene TRBV6-1 combines with J gene TRBJ2-1, with D uncertain. This CDR3 is 11 amino acids long. Germline V gene sequence: CDR1 MNHNS, CDR2 SASEGT. V lost 4 bases to trimming and J lost 6 bases, with 4 bases between them. The CDR3 nucleotides are TGTGCCAGCAGTGCGGTCAATGAGCAGTTCTTC. It translates to CASSAVNEQFF.

This clonotype was recorded at least ten times. The chain links TRBV20-1 to TRBJ1-2; possibly TRBD1 for D (6 bases). CDR3 length: 15 residues. The germline CDR1 and CDR2 sequences are DFQATT and SNEGSKA (reference sequence). V gave up 0 bases and J gave up 2 bases, with 13 bases separating them. The CDR3 protein is CSARDLGGRNYGYTF. DNA for the CDR3: TGCAGTGCTAGAGATCTGGGGGGGCGAAACTATGGCTACACCTTC.

This clonotype was detected many times. The chain employs TRBV9 and TRBJ2-2; 7 bases agree with TRBD1. Germline-derived CDR1 and CDR2 are SGDLS and YYNGEE. The V and J ends lost 3 bases and 4 bases, in that order; junction bases with no gene match: 0. The CDR3 has 13 amino acids. The CDR3 sequence: CASSGQGTGELFF. The CDR3 DNA follows: TGTGCCAGCAGCGGACAGGGCACCGGGGAGCTGTTTTTT.

This clonotype was seen once. The J gene is TRBJ1-1, the V gene TRBV24-1, with a possible D match to TRBD1 (5 bases). Germline V gene sequence: CDR1 KGHDR, CDR2 SFDVKD. This CDR3 comprises 12 residues. V shed 12 bases and J shed 1 base, with 11 bases lying between them. CDR3 region: CAPPTGNTEAFF. The CDR3 bases are TGTGCCCCCCCCACAGGGAACACTGAAGCTTTCTTT.

In this sample, this clonotype turned up a few times. A read error may be the cause here, since a much bigger clone is one base away. V usage is TRBV20-1 and J usage is TRBJ2-7; TRBD2 matches at 10 bases. This CDR3 is 14 amino acids long. V gave up 4 bases and J gave up 6 bases; unmatched junction bases: 9. Per germline, CDR1 DFQATT and CDR2 SNEGSKA (reference sequence). The CDR3 region has the DNA TGCAGTGCTAAAGGGGGACTAGCGACCTCCGAGCAGTACTTC. It specifies CSAKGGLATSEQYF.

This clonotype appeared many times. The genes are TRBV30 and TRBJ1-6; TRBD1 aligns across 7 bases. The CDR3 spans 14 residues. J was trimmed by 8 bases and V by 3 bases; bases with no gene match: 7. CDR1 GTSNPN and CDR2 SVGIG come from the germline V gene (reference sequence). The CDR3 reads CAWSLTGFDSPLHF. CDR3 DNA sequence: TGTGCCTGGAGCCTGACAGGGTTTGATTCACCCCTCCACTTT.

This clonotype came up many times. The rearrangement joins TRBV4-2 to TRBJ2-1; 8 bases agree with TRBD2. V was pared by 3 bases and J by 5 bases, with 6 bases of the junction left unmatched. The CDR3 spans 15 residues. Germline CDR1 is LGHNA and CDR2 is YNFKEQ. The CDR3 nucleotides read TGTGCCAGCAGCCATGAAGCGGGAGCCCACAATGAGCAGTTCTTC. As protein: CASSHEAGAHNEQFF.

This clonotype was detected many times. The V and J genes are TRBV5-8 and TRBJ1-3; D is unclear. V lost 5 bases and J lost 0, with 12 bases in between. Germline V gene sequence: CDR1 SGHTS, CDR2 YDEGEE. This CDR3 contains 15 residues. The CDR3 nucleotides are TGTGCCAGCAGTTGGACGGGAGTCTCTGGAAACACCATATATTTT. Protein sequence: CASSWTGVSGNTIYF.